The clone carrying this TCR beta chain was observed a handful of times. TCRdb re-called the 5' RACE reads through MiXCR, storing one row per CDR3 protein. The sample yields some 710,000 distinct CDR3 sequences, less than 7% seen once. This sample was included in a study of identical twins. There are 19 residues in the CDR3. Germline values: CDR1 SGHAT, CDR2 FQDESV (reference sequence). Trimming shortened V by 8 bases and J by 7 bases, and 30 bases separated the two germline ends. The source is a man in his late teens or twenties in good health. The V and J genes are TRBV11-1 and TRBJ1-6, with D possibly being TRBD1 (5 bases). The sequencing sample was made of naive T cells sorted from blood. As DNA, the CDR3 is TGTGCCAGCGGAGACAGCCCTTCGGAGCTCGGGGAATGGAATTCACCCCTCCACTTT. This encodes CASGDSPSELGEWNSPLHF.